The present TCR beta chain was sequenced within a study of persistence of HIV-infected CD4 T cells. Study-level results: Degenerate expanded CDR3beta sequences were enriched among CMV- and Gag-responding cells.

Turning to this clone: Its specificity is not known.

Nonspecific anti-CD3/anti-CD28 bead stimulation represents the broad CD4+ T cell repertoire. Sorting selected CD4+ T cells upregulating both CD40 ligand and CD69. The libraries were made with immunoSEQ version 4 in survey mode. Here immunoSEQ multiplex PCR was the method, and the copy in TCRdb shows in-frame clones only, minus some. This table holds 37,000 or so clones, about 91% found once. Trimming stripped 3 bases from V and 5 bases from J, with 2 bases between. Germline-derived CDR1 and CDR2 are KGHSH and LQKENI. The CDR3 consists of 12 residues. The chain is built from TRBV18 and TRBJ1-6; no definite D call. The specimen was CD4+ T cells sorted from PBMCs after approximately 19-hour stimulation, collected from a patient who received antiretroviral therapy. This TCR came from an adult man with HIV who was CMV-seropositive. The CDR3 DNA sequence: TGTGCCAGCTCACCGGATAATTCACCCCTCCACTTT. It codes for CASSPDNSPLHF. Filled out from reference TRBV18 and TRBJ1-6, the complete variable domain reads NAGVMQNPRHLVRRRGQEARLRCSPMKGHSHVYWYRQLPEEGLKFMVYLQKENIIDESGMPKERFSAEFPKEGPSILRIQQVVRGDSAAYFCASSPDNSPLHFGNGTRLTVT.